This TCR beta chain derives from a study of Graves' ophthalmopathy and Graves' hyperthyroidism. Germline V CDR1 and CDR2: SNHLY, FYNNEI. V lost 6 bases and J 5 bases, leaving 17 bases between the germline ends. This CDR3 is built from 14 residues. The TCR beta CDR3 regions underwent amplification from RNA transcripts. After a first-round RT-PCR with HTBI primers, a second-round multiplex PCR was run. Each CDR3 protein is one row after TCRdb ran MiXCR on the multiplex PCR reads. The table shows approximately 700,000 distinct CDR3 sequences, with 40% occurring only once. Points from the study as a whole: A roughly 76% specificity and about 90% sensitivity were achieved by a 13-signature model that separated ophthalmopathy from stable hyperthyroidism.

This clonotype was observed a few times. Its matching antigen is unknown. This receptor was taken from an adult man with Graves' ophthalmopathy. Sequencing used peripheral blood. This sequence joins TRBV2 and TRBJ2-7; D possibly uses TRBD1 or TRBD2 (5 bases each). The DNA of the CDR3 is TGTGCCAGCAGGCCACCGGGACGTGGGCACGAGCAGTACTTC. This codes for CASRPPGRGHEQYF.